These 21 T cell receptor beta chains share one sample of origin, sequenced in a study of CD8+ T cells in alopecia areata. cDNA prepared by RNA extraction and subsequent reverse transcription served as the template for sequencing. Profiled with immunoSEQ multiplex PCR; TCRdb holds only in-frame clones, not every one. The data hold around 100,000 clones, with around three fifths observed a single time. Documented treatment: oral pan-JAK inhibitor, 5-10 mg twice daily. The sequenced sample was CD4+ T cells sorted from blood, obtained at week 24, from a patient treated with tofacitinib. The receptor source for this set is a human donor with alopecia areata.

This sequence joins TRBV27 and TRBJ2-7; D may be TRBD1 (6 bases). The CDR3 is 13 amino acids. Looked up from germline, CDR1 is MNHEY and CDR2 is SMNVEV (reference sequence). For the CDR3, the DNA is TGTGCTACAGGGAAGGGGGTAGTCTACGAGCAGTACTTC. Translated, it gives CATGKGVVYEQYF.

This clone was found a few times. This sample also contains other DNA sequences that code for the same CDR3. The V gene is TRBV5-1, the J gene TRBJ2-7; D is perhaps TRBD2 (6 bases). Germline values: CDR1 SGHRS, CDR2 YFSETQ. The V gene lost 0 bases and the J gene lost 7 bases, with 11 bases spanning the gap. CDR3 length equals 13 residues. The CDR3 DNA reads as TGCGCCAGCAGCTTGGCCGAGGGGACTGAGCAGTACTTC. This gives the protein CASSLAEGTEQYF.

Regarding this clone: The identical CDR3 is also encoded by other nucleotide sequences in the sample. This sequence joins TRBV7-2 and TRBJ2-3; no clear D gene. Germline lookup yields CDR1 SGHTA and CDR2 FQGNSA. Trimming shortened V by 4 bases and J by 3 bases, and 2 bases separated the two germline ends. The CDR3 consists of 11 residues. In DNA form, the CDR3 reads TGTGCCAGCAGCTCAACAGATACGCAGTATTTT. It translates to CASSSTDTQYF.

CDR3 sequence reads: CSVELGSETQYF. As DNA, the CDR3 is TGCAGCGTTGAATTGGGATCCGAGACCCAGTACTTC. The V and J genes are TRBV29-1 and TRBJ2-5; D gene ambiguous. V lost 2 bases to trimming and J lost 5 bases, with 9 bases between them. The CDR3 sequence is 12 residues long. From germline, CDR1 is SQVTM and CDR2 ANQGSEA.

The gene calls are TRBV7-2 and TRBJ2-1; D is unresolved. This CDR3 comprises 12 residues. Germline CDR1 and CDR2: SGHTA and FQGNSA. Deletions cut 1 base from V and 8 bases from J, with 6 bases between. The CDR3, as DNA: TGTGCCAGCAGCTTAGGGTTGGATGAGCAGTTCTTC. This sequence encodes CASSLGLDEQFF. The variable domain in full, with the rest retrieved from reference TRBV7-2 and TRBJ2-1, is GAGVSQSPSNKVTEKGKDVELRCDPISGHTALYWYRQSLGQGLEFLIYFQGNSAPDKSGLPSDRFSAERTGGSVSTLTIQRTQQEDSAVYLCASSLGLDEQFFGPGTRLTVL.

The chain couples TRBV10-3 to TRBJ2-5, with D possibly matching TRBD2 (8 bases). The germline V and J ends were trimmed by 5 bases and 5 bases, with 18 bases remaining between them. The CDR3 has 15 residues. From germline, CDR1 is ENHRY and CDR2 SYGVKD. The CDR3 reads CAISPQGTSLETQYF. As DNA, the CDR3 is TGTGCCATCAGTCCACAGGGGACTAGTTTGGAGACCCAGTACTTC.

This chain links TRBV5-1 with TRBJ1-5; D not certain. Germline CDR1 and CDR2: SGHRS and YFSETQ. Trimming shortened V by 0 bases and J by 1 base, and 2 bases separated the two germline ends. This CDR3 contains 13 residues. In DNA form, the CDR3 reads TGCGCCAGCAGCTTGGGCAGCAATCAGCCCCAGCATTTT. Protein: CASSLGSNQPQHF.

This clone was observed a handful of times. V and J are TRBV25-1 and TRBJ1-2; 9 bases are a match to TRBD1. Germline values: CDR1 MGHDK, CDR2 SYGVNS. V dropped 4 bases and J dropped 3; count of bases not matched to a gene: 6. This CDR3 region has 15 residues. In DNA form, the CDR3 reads TGTGCCAGCAGTGTGCCGGGACAGGGAGACTATGGCTACACCTTC. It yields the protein CASSVPGQGDYGYTF.

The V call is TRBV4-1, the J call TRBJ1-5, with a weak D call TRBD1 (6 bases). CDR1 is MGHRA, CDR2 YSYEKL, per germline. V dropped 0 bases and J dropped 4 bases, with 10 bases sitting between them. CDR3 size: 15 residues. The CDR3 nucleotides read TGCGCCAGCAGCCAAGATAACAGGGAGAATCAGCCCCAGCATTTT. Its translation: CASSQDNRENQPQHF.

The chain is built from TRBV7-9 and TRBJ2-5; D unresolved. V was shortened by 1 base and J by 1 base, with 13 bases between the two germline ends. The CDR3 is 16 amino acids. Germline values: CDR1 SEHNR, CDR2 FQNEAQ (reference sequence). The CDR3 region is CASSLGSGLAQETQYF. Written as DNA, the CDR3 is TGTGCCAGCAGCTTAGGTTCCGGCCTCGCCCAAGAGACCCAGTACTTC.

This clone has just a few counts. CDR3 nucleotides: TGTGCCAGCAGCGAATATAATTCACCCCTCCACTTT. Translation: CASSEYNSPLHF. The J gene is TRBJ1-6, the V gene TRBV7-9, with unresolved D. CDR3 length equals 12 residues. Germline assignment: CDR1 SEHNR and CDR2 FQNEAQ (reference sequence). Trimming removed 5 bases from V and 4 bases from J, with 3 bases in between.

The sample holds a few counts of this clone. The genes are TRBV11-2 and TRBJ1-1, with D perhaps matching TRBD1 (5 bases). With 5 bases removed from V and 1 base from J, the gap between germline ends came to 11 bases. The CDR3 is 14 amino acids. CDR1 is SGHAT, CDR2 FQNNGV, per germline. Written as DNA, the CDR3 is TGTGCCAGCAGCCAAGAGGGGAGGAACACTGAAGCTTTCTTT. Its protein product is CASSQEGRNTEAFF.

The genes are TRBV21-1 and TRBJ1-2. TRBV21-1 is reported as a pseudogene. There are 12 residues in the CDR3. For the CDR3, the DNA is TGTGCCAGCAGCCCCCCGAGGGATGGCTACACCTTC. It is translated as CASSPPRDGYTF.

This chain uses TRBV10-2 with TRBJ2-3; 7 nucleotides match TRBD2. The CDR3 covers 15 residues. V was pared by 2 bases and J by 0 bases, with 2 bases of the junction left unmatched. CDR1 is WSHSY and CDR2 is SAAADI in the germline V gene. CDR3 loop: CASSEMGGSTDTQYF. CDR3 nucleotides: TGCGCCAGCAGTGAGATGGGGGGGAGCACAGATACGCAGTATTTT.

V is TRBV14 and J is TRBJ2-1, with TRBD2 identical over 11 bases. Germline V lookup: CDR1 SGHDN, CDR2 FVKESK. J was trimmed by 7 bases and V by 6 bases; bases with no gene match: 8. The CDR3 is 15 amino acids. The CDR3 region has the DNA TGTGCCAGCAGAAATAGCGGGGGGGCCAGGAATGAGCAGTTCTTC. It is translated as CASRNSGGARNEQFF.

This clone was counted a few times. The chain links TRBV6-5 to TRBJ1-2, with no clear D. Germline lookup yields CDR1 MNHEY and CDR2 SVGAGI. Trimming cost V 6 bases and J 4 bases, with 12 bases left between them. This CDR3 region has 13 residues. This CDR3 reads CASSLTSGYGYTF. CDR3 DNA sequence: TGTGCCAGCAGCTTAACTTCGGGCTATGGCTACACCTTC.

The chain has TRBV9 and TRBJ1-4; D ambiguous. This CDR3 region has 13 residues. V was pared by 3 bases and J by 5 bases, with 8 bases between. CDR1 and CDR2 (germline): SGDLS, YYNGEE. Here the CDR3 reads CASSADINEKLFF. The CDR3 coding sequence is TGTGCCAGCAGCGCTGACATAAATGAAAAACTGTTTTTT.

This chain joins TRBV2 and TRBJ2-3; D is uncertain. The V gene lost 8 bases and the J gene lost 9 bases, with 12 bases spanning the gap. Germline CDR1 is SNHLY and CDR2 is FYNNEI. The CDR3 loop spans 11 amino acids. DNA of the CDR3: TGTGCCAGCCGGGCCGAAGAAACGCAGTATTTT. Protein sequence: CASRAEETQYF.

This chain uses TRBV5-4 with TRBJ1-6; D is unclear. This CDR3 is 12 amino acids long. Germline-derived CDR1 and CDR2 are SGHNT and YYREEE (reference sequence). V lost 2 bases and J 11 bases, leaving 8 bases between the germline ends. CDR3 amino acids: CASSFPLAPLHF. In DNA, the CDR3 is TGTGCCAGCAGCTTCCCCTTGGCACCCCTCCACTTT. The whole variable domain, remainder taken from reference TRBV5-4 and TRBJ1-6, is ETGVTQSPTHLIKTRGQQVTLRCSSQSGHNTVSWYQQALGQGPQFIFQYYREEENGRGNFPPRFSGLQFPNYSSELNVNALELDDSALYLCASSFPLAPLHFGNGTRLTVT.

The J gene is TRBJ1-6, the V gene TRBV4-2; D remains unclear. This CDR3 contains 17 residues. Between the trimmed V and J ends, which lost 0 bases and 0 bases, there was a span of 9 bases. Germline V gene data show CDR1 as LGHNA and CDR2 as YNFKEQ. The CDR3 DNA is TGTGCCAGCAGCCAAGACGGACTGAGCTCCTATAATTCACCCCTCCACTTT. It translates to CASSQDGLSSYNSPLHF.

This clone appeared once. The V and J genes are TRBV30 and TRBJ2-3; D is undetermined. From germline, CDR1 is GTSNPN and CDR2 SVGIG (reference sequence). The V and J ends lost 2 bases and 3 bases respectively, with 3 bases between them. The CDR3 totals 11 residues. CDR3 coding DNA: TGTGCCTGGAGTTTAACAGATACGCAGTATTTT. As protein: CAWSLTDTQYF.